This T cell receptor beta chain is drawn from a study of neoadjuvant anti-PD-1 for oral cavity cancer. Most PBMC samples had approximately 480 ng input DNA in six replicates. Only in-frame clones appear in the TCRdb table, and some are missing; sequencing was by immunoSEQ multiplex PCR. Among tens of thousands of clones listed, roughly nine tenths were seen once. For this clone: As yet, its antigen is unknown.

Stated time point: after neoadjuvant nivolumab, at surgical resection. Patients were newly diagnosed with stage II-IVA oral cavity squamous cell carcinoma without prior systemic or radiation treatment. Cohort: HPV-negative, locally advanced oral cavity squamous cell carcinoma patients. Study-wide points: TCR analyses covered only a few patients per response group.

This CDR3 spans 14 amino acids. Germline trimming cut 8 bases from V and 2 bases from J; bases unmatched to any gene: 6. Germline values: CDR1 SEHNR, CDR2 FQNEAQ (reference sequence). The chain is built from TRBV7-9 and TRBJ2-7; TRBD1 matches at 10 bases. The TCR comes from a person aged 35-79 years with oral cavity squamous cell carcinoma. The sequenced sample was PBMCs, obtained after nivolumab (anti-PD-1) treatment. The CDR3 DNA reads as TGTGCCAGCGCGACAGGGGGCGCCGCCTACGAGCAGTACTTC. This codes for CASATGGAAYEQYF.